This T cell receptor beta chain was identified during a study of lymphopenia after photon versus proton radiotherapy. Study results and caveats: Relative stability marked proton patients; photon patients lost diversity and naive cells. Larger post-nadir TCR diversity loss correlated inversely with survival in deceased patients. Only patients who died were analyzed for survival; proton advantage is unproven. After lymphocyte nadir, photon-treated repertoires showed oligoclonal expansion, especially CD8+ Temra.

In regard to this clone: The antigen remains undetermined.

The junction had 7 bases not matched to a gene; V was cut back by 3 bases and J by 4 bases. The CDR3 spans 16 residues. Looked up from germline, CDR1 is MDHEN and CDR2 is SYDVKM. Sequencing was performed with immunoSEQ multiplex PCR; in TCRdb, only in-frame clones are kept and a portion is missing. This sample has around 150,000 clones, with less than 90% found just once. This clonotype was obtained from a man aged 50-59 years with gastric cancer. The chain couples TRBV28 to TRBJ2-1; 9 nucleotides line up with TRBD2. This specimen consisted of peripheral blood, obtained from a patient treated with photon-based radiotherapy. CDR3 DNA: TGTGCCAGCAGTTTGGGGCTAGCGGGAAAATACAATGAGCAGTTCTTC. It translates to CASSLGLAGKYNEQFF.